The 31 T cell receptor beta chains below come from one sample, sequenced in a study of blood T cells in healthy people across ages. The authors ran a second PCR of about 7 to 12 cycles using a sample-barcoded 5' primer and a J-beta primer mix. TCRdb ran MiXCR on the 5' RACE reads and lists one entry per CDR3 protein. In the table there are approximately 850,000 distinct CDR3 sequences, nearly 60% of which are singletons. Sequenced material: blood. The receptors stem from a man younger than 45 in good health.

This clonotype showed up just once. The rearrangement uses TRBV11-2 and TRBJ2-4; D gene unclear. Trimming stripped 4 bases from V and 10 bases from J, with 17 bases between. Germline lookup yields CDR1 SGHAT and CDR2 FQNNGV. The CDR3 totals 14 residues. DNA for the CDR3: TGTGCCAGCAGCTCCTACCGACTGTTCCCAATTCAGTACTTC. This gives the protein CASSSYRLFPIQYF.

The CDR3 loop reads CASSMGLLTSGEETQYF. CDR3 bases: TGCGCCAGCAGCATGGGTCTATTGACTAGCGGGGAAGAGACCCAGTACTTC. This sequence joins TRBV5-1 and TRBJ2-5; 11 positions match TRBD2. The CDR3 covers 17 residues. Germline assignment: CDR1 SGHRS and CDR2 YFSETQ. With 4 bases clipped from V and 3 bases from J, the junction kept 11 bases outside the gene matches.

V usage is TRBV10-3 and J usage is TRBJ2-3; a weak D match, TRBD2 (5 bases). There are 15 residues in the CDR3. Trimming took off 4 bases at V and 2 bases at J, with 13 bases between the two ends. Germline CDR1 ENHRY, CDR2 SYGVKD. CDR3 loop: CAISGAALTTDTQYF. In DNA, the CDR3 is TGTGCCATCAGTGGAGCGGCGTTGACCACAGATACGCAGTATTTT.

In its sample, this clonotype was seen once. The chain recombines TRBV12-3 or TRBV12-4 with TRBJ1-5, with D maybe TRBD1 (5 bases). The V and J ends lost 8 bases and 6 bases respectively, with 14 bases between them. The CDR3 has 13 amino acids. The CDR3 sequence: CASCRTGGQPQHF. DNA for the CDR3: TGTGCCAGCTGCCGTACGGGGGGTCAGCCCCAGCATTTT.

The rearrangement links TRBV29-1 to TRBJ1-2; D uncertain. This CDR3 contains 16 residues. Trimming removed 1 base from V and 5 bases from J, with 20 bases in between. Germline assignment: CDR1 SQVTM and CDR2 ANQGSEA. CDR3 sequence (DNA): TGCAGCGTTGAAGGGGGAGATGGCCCGGCCCGTTATGGCTACACCTTC. It yields the protein CSVEGGDGPARYGYTF.

The chain uses TRBV9 and TRBJ2-6, with TRBD2 as a possible D gene (5 bases). Trimming stripped 6 bases from V and 0 bases from J, with 10 bases between. The CDR3 spans 15 residues. CDR1 SGDLS and CDR2 YYNGEE come from the germline V gene. This CDR3 is CASTPGDSGANVLTF. The CDR3, as DNA: TGTGCCAGCACCCCCGGGGACTCTGGGGCCAACGTCCTGACTTTC.

This clonotype was seen more than once but under ten times. The chain recombines TRBV12-3 or TRBV12-4 with TRBJ2-7, with a weak D call TRBD2 (5 bases). This CDR3 is 12 amino acids long. Between the trimmed V and J ends, which lost 6 bases and 0 bases, there was a span of 6 bases. The CDR3, as DNA: TGTGCCAGCAGGGACTTCTCCTACGAGCAGTACTTC. Its translation is CASRDFSYEQYF.

The CDR3 coding sequence is TGTGCCTGGAGTGGGTTTGGTAGCGGGGGGGAGAATGAGCAGTTCTTC. Protein: CAWSGFGSGGENEQFF. The V and J genes are TRBV30 and TRBJ2-1, with 11 bases fitting TRBD2. The germline gives CDR1 GTSNPN, CDR2 SVGIG (reference sequence). There are 16 residues in the CDR3. Unmatched junction bases numbered 9, after V lost 1 base and J lost 7 bases. Based on the CDR3 plus reference TRBV30 and TRBJ2-1, the full variable domain is SQTIHQWPATLVQPVGSPLSLECTVEGTSNPNLYWYRQAAGRGLQLLFYSVGIGQISSEVPQNLSASRPQDRQFILSSKKLLLSDSGFYLCAWSGFGSGGENEQFFGPGTRLTVL.

The chain has TRBV10-3 and TRBJ1-5; possibly TRBD1 for D (5 bases). CDR3 length: 15 amino acids. Germline-derived CDR1 and CDR2 are ENHRY and SYGVKD. Trimming removed 5 bases from V and 3 bases from J, with 14 bases in between. In nucleotides, the CDR3 is TGTGCCATCAGTCAGGGTTGGGGGATCAATCAGCCCCAGCATTTT. Translation: CAISQGWGINQPQHF.

This clonotype was detected a few times. This rearrangement joins TRBV20-1 to TRBJ1-2; D not resolved. The V end lost 3 bases, the J end lost 8 bases, and 13 bases lay between the germline ends. Looked up from germline, CDR1 is DFQATT and CDR2 is SNEGSKA (reference sequence). CDR3 length: 12 residues. The CDR3 is CSASVGNYGYTF. CDR3 coding DNA: TGCAGTGCTAGTGTGGGAAATTACGGCTACACCTTC.

V and J are TRBV29-1 and TRBJ2-7; TRBD1 aligns across 8 bases. With V trimmed by 7 bases and J by 2 bases, 4 bases remained unmatched. The CDR3 spans 12 residues. Germline V gives CDR1 SQVTM, CDR2 ANQGSEA. The CDR3 protein is CSAGTGPYEQYF. CDR3 sequence (DNA): TGCAGCGCGGGGACAGGACCCTACGAGCAGTACTTC.

On this clonotype itself: A clone one base away is much larger, so this may be a read error. The gene calls are TRBV27 and TRBJ1-1, with a tentative D call TRBD1 (6 bases). The length of the CDR3 is 15 residues. The germline gives CDR1 MNHEY, CDR2 SMNVEV (reference sequence). As DNA, the CDR3 is TGTGGCAGCAGTTTAGGGGGGCTCATGAACACTGAAGCTTTCTTT. Translation: CGSSLGGLMNTEAFF.

In regard to this clonotype: A read error may account for a junction end that differs from germline. The chain recombines TRBV7-9 with TRBJ2-3; 9 bases match TRBD2. The germline CDR1 and CDR2 sequences are SEHNR and FQNEAQ (reference sequence). The CDR3 covers 16 residues. CDR3 DNA: TGTACCAGCAGCTTACAGTTAGCGGGGGCCACAGATACGCAGTATTTT. This codes for CTSSLQLAGATDTQYF.

The rearrangement links TRBV24-1 to TRBJ2-1; D is perhaps TRBD1 (5 bases). The CDR3 is 16 amino acids. V lost 5 bases and J lost 0, with 13 bases in between. Germline assignment: CDR1 KGHDR and CDR2 SFDVKD. The CDR3 nucleotides are TGTGCCACCAGTGGGACAACCCACAGCTCCTACAATGAGCAGTTCTTC. It encodes CATSGTTHSSYNEQFF.

The genes are TRBV7-2 and TRBJ1-2, with TRBD1 identical over 7 bases. V lost 3 bases and J lost 0; bases outside the gene matches: 4. This CDR3 comprises 15 residues. CDR1 is SGHTA, CDR2 FQGNSA, per germline. DNA of the CDR3: TGTGCCAGCAGCTTGGGACAGTCCTCTAACTATGGCTACACCTTC. Amino acids: CASSLGQSSNYGYTF.

As to this clonotype: Given a much more abundant clone one base away, this may be a read error. This rearrangement joins TRBV7-6 to TRBJ2-5, with a tentative D call TRBD1 (6 bases). The J call is doubtful: the DNA matches TRBJ2-7 better. Per germline, CDR1 SGHVS and CDR2 FNYEAQ. The CDR3 length is 17 residues. CDR3 amino acids: CAGSLESQGWDSSEQYF. CDR3 in DNA: TGTGCCGGCAGCTTAGAATCGCAGGGGTGGGATTCTTCCGAGCAGTACTTC.

The rearrangement links TRBV20-1 to TRBJ1-2; D is perhaps TRBD1 (6 bases). CDR1 is DFQATT, CDR2 SNEGSKA, per germline (reference sequence). The CDR3 extends over 15 amino acids. Trimming shortened V by 2 bases and J by 3 bases, and 16 bases separated the two germline ends. CDR3 sequence (DNA): TGCAGTGCTAGAAAGGCGGGGGCAGCACACTATGGCTACACCTTC. Translation: CSARKAGAAHYGYTF.

V is TRBV5-1 and J is TRBJ2-1; tentatively, D is TRBD2 (5 bases). The J call may be incorrect, as the DNA end agrees better with TRBJ2-7. This CDR3 spans 14 amino acids. The germline gives CDR1 SGHRS, CDR2 YFSETQ. The CDR3 bases are TGCGCCAGCAGCTTGGCGGGGATCTTTTACGAGCAGTACTTC. This encodes CASSLAGIFYEQYF.

The sample holds a few counts of this clonotype. The chain has TRBV7-9 and TRBJ2-7; D call uncertain. Germline assignment: CDR1 SEHNR and CDR2 FQNEAQ (reference sequence). The CDR3 sequence is 14 residues long. V was trimmed by 5 bases and J by 3 bases, leaving 14 bases between them. CDR3 DNA sequence: TGTGCCAGCAGCCCCCCAGCGTCTGACTACGAGCAGTACTTC. This codes for CASSPPASDYEQYF.

The rearrangement links TRBV10-3 to TRBJ2-1, with TRBD2 as a possible D gene (6 bases). CDR1 and CDR2 from the germline V gene are ENHRY and SYGVKD. The ends were cut back, 1 base at V and 12 bases at J, with 13 bases in the middle. The CDR3 runs to 13 residues. Written as DNA, the CDR3 is TGTGCCATCAGTGAGTACCCCCAGGAGGGGCAGTTCTTC. Translating it yields CAISEYPQEGQFF.

As regards this clonotype: Sequence at one end of the junction differs from germline and may be a read error. Here the CDR3 DNA reads TGCGCCAGCAGCCAAGGGGGGCTAGATACGCAGAATTTT. Its protein product is CASSQGGLDTQNF. The chain is built from TRBV4-1 and TRBJ2-3, with D possibly matching TRBD1 (6 bases). CDR3 length equals 13 residues. CDR1 MGHRA and CDR2 YSYEKL come from the germline V gene.

This chain joins TRBV6-1 and TRBJ2-1; 8 bases are a match to TRBD1. Germline loops: CDR1 MNHNS, CDR2 SASEGT. The ends lost 4 bases at V and 4 bases at J; junction bases unmatched: 3. This CDR3 is 14 amino acids long. CDR3 amino acids: CASSAGQDYNEQFF. In DNA, the CDR3 is TGTGCCAGCAGTGCGGGACAGGATTACAATGAGCAGTTCTTC.

This clonotype was seen a handful of times. The CDR3 is CASVTQGEANYGYTF. The CDR3, as DNA: TGTGCCAGCGTAACCCAGGGGGAGGCTAACTATGGCTACACCTTC. This chain uses TRBV6-1 with TRBJ1-2; TRBD1 aligns across 7 bases. V gave up 8 bases and J gave up 0 bases; unmatched junction bases: 9. The CDR3 runs 15 residues. Germline V lookup: CDR1 MNHNS, CDR2 SASEGT.

The chain joins TRBV20-1 to TRBJ1-1; D call uncertain. V was trimmed by 5 bases and J by 4 bases, leaving 14 bases between them. Germline values: CDR1 DFQATT, CDR2 SNEGSKA (reference sequence). This CDR3 comprises 13 residues. The CDR3 loop reads CSALPSGGTEAFF. Here the CDR3 DNA reads TGCAGTGCTCTGCCCAGTGGAGGCACTGAAGCTTTCTTT.

The chain combines TRBV5-1 with TRBJ2-1; D not certain. Germline V gene lookup returns CDR1 SGHRS and CDR2 YFSETQ. Trimming removed 3 bases from V and 5 bases from J, with 6 bases in between. This CDR3 spans 12 amino acids. The CDR3 nucleotides read TGCGCCAGCAGCTCCGTAAACAATGAGCAGTTCTTC. Encoded protein: CASSSVNNEQFF.

The V gene is TRBV20-1, the J gene TRBJ2-5, with TRBD2 matching over 10 bases. The V and J ends lost 6 bases and 7 bases, in that order; junction bases with no gene match: 11. There are 14 residues in the CDR3. Per germline, CDR1 DFQATT and CDR2 SNEGSKA (reference sequence). CDR3 nucleotides: TGCAGTGCCCCCCCGTCTAGCGGGAGCGGGACCCAGTACTTC. Its translation: CSAPPSSGSGTQYF.

This clonotype has a handful of counts. V usage is TRBV20-1 and J usage is TRBJ2-7, with D perhaps TRBD2 (5 bases). This CDR3 comprises 15 residues. Trimming shortened V by 4 bases and J by 4 bases, and 20 bases separated the two germline ends. Germline loops: CDR1 DFQATT, CDR2 SNEGSKA (reference sequence). CDR3: CSATRPGVTRYEQYF. In DNA form, the CDR3 reads TGCAGTGCTACGAGACCCGGGGTGACACGATACGAGCAGTACTTC.

This clonotype was observed a few times. The rearrangement joins TRBV5-1 to TRBJ1-6; no clear D. There are 15 residues in the CDR3. Germline CDR1 SGHRS, CDR2 YFSETQ. The germline V and J ends were trimmed by 0 bases and 2 bases, with 6 bases remaining between them. The CDR3 nucleotides are TGCGCCAGCAGCTTGGGGCAGGCCTATAATTCACCCCTCCACTTT. It encodes CASSLGQAYNSPLHF.

The sample holds a few counts of this clonotype. The chain recombines TRBV29-1 with TRBJ2-1; 8 positions match TRBD1. Germline V gives CDR1 SQVTM, CDR2 ANQGSEA. Unmatched junction bases numbered 20, after V lost 7 bases and J lost 9 bases. The length of the CDR3 is 16 residues. CDR3 sequence reads: CSGMVTGANLGSEQFF. The CDR3 nucleotides are TGCAGCGGGATGGTGACAGGGGCGAATCTAGGCAGTGAGCAGTTCTTC.

This clonotype was counted a few times. The V and J genes are TRBV4-3 and TRBJ2-3; possible D gene TRBD2, 5 bases. Trimming pared 4 bases from V and 9 bases from J, leaving 17 bases between. This CDR3 is 14 amino acids long. The germline gives CDR1 LGHNA, CDR2 YSLEER. The CDR3 spells CASSPHRSGPTQYF. Here the CDR3 DNA reads TGCGCCAGCAGCCCCCATAGGAGCGGCCCAACGCAGTATTTT.

Only a few counts were recorded for this clonotype. This chain uses TRBV30 with TRBJ2-1; 7 nucleotides line up with TRBD2. The CDR3 is 14 residues long. Trimming took 1 base from V and 4 from J; bases not matched to a gene: 4. Germline assignment: CDR1 GTSNPN and CDR2 SVGIG (reference sequence). Written as DNA, the CDR3 is TGTGCCTGGAGTGATAGCGGGCCATACAATGAGCAGTTCTTC. Its translation: CAWSDSGPYNEQFF.